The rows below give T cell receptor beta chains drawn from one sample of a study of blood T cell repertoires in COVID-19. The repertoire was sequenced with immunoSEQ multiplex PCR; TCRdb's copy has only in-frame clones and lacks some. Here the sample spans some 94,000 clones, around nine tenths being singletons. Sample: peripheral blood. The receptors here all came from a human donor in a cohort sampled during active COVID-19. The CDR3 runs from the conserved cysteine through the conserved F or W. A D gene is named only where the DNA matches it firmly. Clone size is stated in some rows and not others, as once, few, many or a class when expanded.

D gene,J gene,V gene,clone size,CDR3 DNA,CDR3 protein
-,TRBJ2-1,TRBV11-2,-,TGTGCCAGCAGCACCGGACTGTTCTCCTACAATGAGCAGTTCTTC,CASSTGLFSYNEQFF
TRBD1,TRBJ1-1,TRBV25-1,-,TGTGCCAGCATCGGCAGGGGGCGGCTCACTGAAGCTTTCTTT,CASIGRGRLTEAFF
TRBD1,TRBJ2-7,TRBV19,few,TGTGCCAGTAGTAGACATCACCAGGGGGAGAGATACGAGCAGTACTTC,CASSRHHQGERYEQYF
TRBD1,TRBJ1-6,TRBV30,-,TGTGCCGGTTCCGGGACAGGGAATAATTCACCCCTCCACTTT,CAGSGTGNNSPLHF
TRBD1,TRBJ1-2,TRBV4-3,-,TGCGCCAGCAGCCAAGGACAGGGGGCTGGCTATGGCTACACCTTC,CASSQGQGAGYGYTF
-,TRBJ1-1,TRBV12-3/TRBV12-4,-,TGTGCCAGCAGACTTACAGGGTCCCGTGGGGCTTTCTTT,CASRLTGSRGAFF
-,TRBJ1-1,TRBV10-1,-,TGCGCCAGCAGTGATCAGGGGCTCACTGAAGCTTTCTTT,CASSDQGLTEAFF
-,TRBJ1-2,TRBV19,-,TGTGCCACGGGACTCTATGGCTACACCTTC,CATGLYGYTF
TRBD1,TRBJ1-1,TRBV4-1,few,TGCGCCAGCAGTCCAGTATTCCCGACAGGGTTTTTTTCTCCGGTCCCTGAAGCTTTCTTT,CASSPVFPTGFFSPVPEAFF
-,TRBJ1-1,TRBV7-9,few,TGTGCCAGCAGCCCGGACACTGAAGCTTTCTTT,CASSPDTEAFF
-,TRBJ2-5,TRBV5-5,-,TGTGCCAGCAGCTCAACCGGGCAGGGAGGGACCCAGTACTTC,CASSSTGQGGTQYF
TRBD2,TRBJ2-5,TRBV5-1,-,TGCGCCAGCAGCTTCGGGACTAGCGGGGAAGAGACCCAGTACTTC,CASSFGTSGEETQYF
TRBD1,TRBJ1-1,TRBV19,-,TGTGCCAGTAGTGCCAGGGACAGACTGAACACTGAAGCTTTCTTT,CASSARDRLNTEAFF
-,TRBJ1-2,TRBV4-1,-,TGCGCCAGCAGCCTAGACAACTTGGGGCGGGGCTACACCTTC,CASSLDNLGRGYTF
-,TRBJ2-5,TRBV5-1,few,TGCGCCAGCAGCCCCACACCCCAAGAGACCCAGTACTTC,CASSPTPQETQYF
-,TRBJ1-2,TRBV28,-,TGTGCCAGCAGTTTATTCAGCTATGGCTACACCTTC,CASSLFSYGYTF
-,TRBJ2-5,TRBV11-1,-,TGTGCCAGCAGCTCGTCTGCAGGGGACCTCCAGGAGACCCAGTACTTC,CASSSSAGDLQETQYF